The rows below give T cell receptor beta chains drawn from one sample of a study of T cells in tumors after PD-1 blockade. Data came from immunoSEQ multiplex PCR; TCRdb stores just in-frame clones and leaves some out. The data contain fewer than 2,500 clones, around 70% of them singletons. The starting material was tumor tissue, obtained before anti-PD-1 treatment. The receptors shown here come from a human donor with basal cell carcinoma. Each CDR3 is given with its conserved first and last residue. The D gene is left open where the match is weak. Expanded clones get a size class; other rows say once, few or many, or leave the size out.

d_call clone_size j_call v_call cdr3_nt cdr3_aa
NA NA TRBJ2-3 TRBV15 TGTGCCACCAGCAGGAAAGATCGGGTTTTAGATACGCAGTATTTT CATSRKDRVLDTQYF
NA once TRBJ1-5 TRBV12-5 TGTGCTAGTGGTTGGGGGGACAGCAATCAGCCCCAGCATTTT CASGWGDSNQPQHF
NA NA TRBJ2-1 TRBV21-1 TGTGCCAGCAGCAGATGGACTATCGGATACAATGAGCAGTTCTTC CASSRWTIGYNEQFF
TRBD2 NA TRBJ2-1 TRBV9 TGTGCCAGCAGCGTAGCACTAGCGGGAGTTAATGAGCAGTTCTTC CASSVALAGVNEQFF
TRBD2 NA TRBJ2-1 TRBV6-2/TRBV6-3 TGTGCCAGCAGTTACTCGAGCGGGGGGACACCCCGGTACGAGCAGTTCTTC CASSYSSGGTPRYEQFF
NA NA TRBJ1-1 TRBV7-3 TGTGCCAGCAGCCGAAGGCGAGGGGAGGAAGCTTTCTTT CASSRRRGEEAFF
NA NA TRBJ1-1 TRBV5-1 TGCGCCAGCAGCTTAGATCAGGGAATGAACACTGAAGCTTTCTTT CASSLDQGMNTEAFF
NA NA TRBJ1-2 TRBV12-3/TRBV12-4 TGTGCCAGCAGTTCTGGCAGGGCCGATGGCTACACCTTC CASSSGRADGYTF
TRBD1 NA TRBJ1-2 TRBV15 TGTGCCACCAGCAGAGATTCGGCAGGGGGTAACTATGGCTACACCTTC CATSRDSAGGNYGYTF
TRBD1 few TRBJ1-2 TRBV7-2 TGTGCCAGCAGCTTGGAAGGGGGCGTCCCCTACACCTTC CASSLEGGVPYTF
TRBD1 NA TRBJ2-7 TRBV28 TGTGCCAGCAGTCCCCTTACAGGGGTAAAGTGGGGCGAGCAGTACTTC CASSPLTGVKWGEQYF